This T cell receptor (beta chain) was observed in a study of T cells in Graves' hyperthyroidism and ophthalmopathy. Overall study results and limits: From stable hyperthyroidism, ophthalmopathy was set apart by a 13 V-J model. The model forecast ophthalmopathy, anticipating it by a median around 6.5 months before onset.

The CDR3 regions of TCR beta were amplified from RNA transcripts. In the first-round RT-PCR of the TCR CDR3, the HTBI primer set was used. TCRdb re-analysed the multiplex PCR reads in MiXCR, keeping a single row per CDR3 protein. The sample shows more than 600,000 distinct CDR3 sequences, 15% to 20% of them seen only once. This CDR3 spans 15 amino acids. V lost 5 bases, J lost 3 bases, and 9 bases stayed unmatched. Germline CDR1 and CDR2: SGHTA and FQGNSA. Patients having uncontrolled infection, another autoimmune disease, pregnancy or lactation were not included. There are many counts of this clonotype. Its antigen is not identified.

This TCR was recovered from a man aged 18-30 years with Graves' hyperthyroidism. The genes are TRBV7-2 and TRBJ2-7; 8 bases line up with TRBD2. The sample was blood. The CDR3 DNA reads TGTGCCAGCAGCCCGACGGCCGGGAGGGGCTACGAGCAGTACTTC. Encoded protein: CASSPTAGRGYEQYF.